This T cell receptor (beta chain) was identified during a study of tumor-infiltrating lymphocytes in glioblastoma multiforme. Study-wide results and limits: No surface-marker sorting into functional T cell subtypes was done.

Three nested ARM-PCR rounds with V-beta and C-beta primers built TCRB libraries. From the multiplex PCR reads, TCRdb called clonotypes with MiXCR, one entry per CDR3 protein. The data show around 13,000 distinct CDR3 sequences, over 60% seen once. With respect to this clonotype: What it recognizes is unknown.

Material for sequencing was brain tumor tissue. The sequence derives from a male donor with glioblastoma.

CDR3 amino acids: CASSPGLAGVYEQYF. For the CDR3, the DNA is TGTGCCAGCAGCCCGGGACTAGCGGGGGTCTACGAGCAGTACTTC. The chain is built from TRBV6-6 and TRBJ2-7; 14 nucleotides agree with TRBD2. The CDR3 sequence is 15 residues long. With 6 bases clipped from V and 3 bases from J, the junction kept 4 bases outside the gene matches. CDR1 and CDR2 from the germline V gene are MNHNY and SVGAGI (reference sequence).